The following is a T cell receptor beta chain sequence with its context. This PCR relied on a set of 60 Vbeta primers and 13 Jbeta primers. Assay used: immunoSEQ multiplex PCR; TCRdb lists only in-frame clones, some missing. The table includes 150,000 to 200,000 clones, 60% to 85% detected once. These data are taken from a study of cytomegalovirus exposure and HLA in healthy donors. The germline V and J ends were trimmed by 5 bases and 4 bases, with 11 bases remaining between them. Looked up from germline, CDR1 is SGHTA and CDR2 is FQGTGA. CDR3 length: 13 residues. The TCR was taken from a female donor in good health and CMV-seronegative. The J gene is TRBJ1-1, the V gene TRBV7-3; D not resolved. Specimen: PBMCs. Here the CDR3 reads CASSPGRGTEAFF. The DNA for the CDR3 is TGTGCCAGCAGCCCTGGGCGGGGCACTGAAGCTTTCTTT. Full variable domain (missing parts from reference TRBV7-3 and TRBJ1-1): GAGVSQTPSNKVTEKGKYVELRCDPISGHTALYWYRQSLGQGPEFLIYFQGTGAADDSGLPNDRFFAVRPEGSVSTLKIQRTERGDSAVYLCASSPGRGTEAFFGQGTRLTVV.